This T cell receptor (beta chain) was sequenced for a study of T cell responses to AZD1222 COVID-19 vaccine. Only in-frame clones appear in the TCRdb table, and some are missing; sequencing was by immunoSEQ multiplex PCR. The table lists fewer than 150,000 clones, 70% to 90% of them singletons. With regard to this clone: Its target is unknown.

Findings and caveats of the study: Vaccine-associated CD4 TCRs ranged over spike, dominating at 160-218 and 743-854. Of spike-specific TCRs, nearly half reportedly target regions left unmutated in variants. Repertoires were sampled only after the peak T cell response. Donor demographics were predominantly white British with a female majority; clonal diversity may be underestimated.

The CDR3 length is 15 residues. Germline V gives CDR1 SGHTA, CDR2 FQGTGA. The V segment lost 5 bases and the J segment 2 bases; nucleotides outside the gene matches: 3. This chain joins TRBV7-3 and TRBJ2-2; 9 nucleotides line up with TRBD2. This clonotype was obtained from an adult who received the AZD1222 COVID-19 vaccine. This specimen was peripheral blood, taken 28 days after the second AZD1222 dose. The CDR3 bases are TGTGCCAGCAGCCCGGGACTAGCCAACACCGGGGAGCTGTTTTTT. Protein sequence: CASSPGLANTGELFF.